This TCR beta chain comes out of a study of regulatory T cells in long-lasting Graves disease. Overall study results and limits: Shared public clonotypes totalled about 2,800 in persistent patients, compared with about 930 in new patients. What was studied was peripheral blood only, and not thyroid tissue.

Germline V gene lookup returns CDR1 SGHAT and CDR2 FQNNGV. With V trimmed by 5 bases and J by 1 base, 11 bases remained unmatched. This CDR3 is built from 16 residues. As to this clonotype: No antigen is known for it.

Documented time point: persistent/refractory GD, antithyroid drugs over 5 years with positive TRAb. The TCR library used RNA extracted from PBMCs. Patients came from an endocrinology department in Xi'an, China. Through Arm-PCR of CDR3 regions and iRepertoire HTBI primers, TCR beta libraries were built. MiXCR, applied by TCRdb to the multiplex PCR reads, yields one record per CDR3 protein. The data show 300,000 to 350,000 distinct CDR3 sequences, about 20% seen once. This clonotype was obtained from a female donor with Graves disease. This chain links TRBV11-2 with TRBJ2-7; TRBD1 matches at 7 bases. Specimen: peripheral blood mononuclear cells (PBMCs), collected when the disease was refractory, from a patient treated with antithyroid drugs. CDR3 sequence (DNA): TGTGCCAGCAGCCCTGGCCCGGGACAGACGTCCTACGAGCAGTACTTC. Translation gives CASSPGPGQTSYEQYF.